This T cell receptor (beta chain) derives from a study of blood T cell repertoires in COVID-19. The table came from immunoSEQ multiplex PCR; TCRdb's copy has only in-frame clones and leaves some out. The table has about 270,000 clones, roughly 86% seen once. V shed 0 bases and J shed 8 bases, with 12 bases lying between them. CDR3 length equals 14 residues. Germline V CDR1 and CDR2: SGDLS, YYNGEE. This receptor was obtained from a man aged 35 to 55 with active or convalescent COVID-19. The chain employs TRBV9 and TRBJ2-1; D possibly corresponds to TRBD1 (6 bases). Sequenced sample: peripheral blood. The CDR3 DNA sequence: TGTGCCAGCAGCGTAGATCAGGGGCGCTATGAGCAGTTCTTC. Amino acid sequence: CASSVDQGRYEQFF.